This TCR beta chain was sequenced for a study of glioma-infiltrating T cells. Amplification of TCR alpha and beta CDR3 regions from RNA used iRepertoire nested multiplex PCR. From the multiplex PCR reads, TCRdb called clonotypes with MiXCR, one entry per CDR3 protein. The sample holds 93,000 or so distinct CDR3 sequences, about 30% seen once. Trimming took 1 base from V and 0 from J; bases not matched to a gene: 8. Germline V CDR1 and CDR2: DFQATT, SNEGSKA (reference sequence). The CDR3 length is 18 residues. As for this clonotype: In this CDR3 the conserved last residue, phenylalanine or tryptophan, is missing, so a read error is likely.

The sequence came from a human donor with low-grade glioma or glioblastoma, undergoing nonglioma brain surgery, or in good health (not recorded which). The sequenced sample consisted of glioma tissue, nonneoplastic brain tissue, or PBMCs (not recorded which). The chain employs TRBV20-1 and TRBJ1-5; TRBD1 aligns across 11 bases. DNA of the CDR3: TGCAGTGCTAGAGCTAAAGGACAGGGGGCATATAGCAATCAGCCCCAGCATCTT. Protein: CSARAKGQGAYSNQPQHL.